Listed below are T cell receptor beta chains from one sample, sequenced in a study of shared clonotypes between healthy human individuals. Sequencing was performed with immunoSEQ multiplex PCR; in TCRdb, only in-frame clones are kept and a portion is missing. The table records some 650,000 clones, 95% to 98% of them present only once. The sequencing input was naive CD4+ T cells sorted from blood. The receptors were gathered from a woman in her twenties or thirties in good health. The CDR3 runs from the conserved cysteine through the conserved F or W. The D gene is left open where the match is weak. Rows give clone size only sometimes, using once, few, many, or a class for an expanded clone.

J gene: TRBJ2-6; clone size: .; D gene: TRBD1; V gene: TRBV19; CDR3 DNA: TGTGCCAGTAGCCCGACCCACAAATCGTGGGGGACAGCCGCTCTTGGGGCCAACGTCCTGACTTTC; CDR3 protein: CASSPTHKSWGTAALGANVLTF
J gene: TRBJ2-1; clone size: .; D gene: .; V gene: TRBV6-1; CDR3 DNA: TGTGCCAGCAGTTTACTGACTGGCTCCTACAATGAGCAGTTCTTC; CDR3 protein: CASSLLTGSYNEQFF
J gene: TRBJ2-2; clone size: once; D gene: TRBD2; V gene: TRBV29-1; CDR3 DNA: TGCAGCGTCTCTTATAGCGGGACCGGGGAGCTGTTTTTT; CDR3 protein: CSVSYSGTGELFF
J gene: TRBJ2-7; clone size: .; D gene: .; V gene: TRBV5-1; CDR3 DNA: TGCGCCAGCAGCTTGGCGATTCCCGCCCAAGCCTACGAGCAGTACTTC; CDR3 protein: CASSLAIPAQAYEQYF
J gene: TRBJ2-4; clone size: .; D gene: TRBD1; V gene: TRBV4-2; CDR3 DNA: TGTGCCAGCAGCCCAACCGGGACAGGGGTAGCCAAAAACATTCAGTACTTC; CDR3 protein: CASSPTGTGVAKNIQYF
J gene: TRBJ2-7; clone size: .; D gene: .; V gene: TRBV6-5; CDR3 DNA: TGTGCCAGCAGTGTGTCAGGGGGGGGAGGGGAGCAGTACTTC; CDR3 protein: CASSVSGGGGEQYF
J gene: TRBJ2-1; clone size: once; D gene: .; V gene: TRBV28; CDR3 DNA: TGTGCCAGCAGTACCCAGGGCTATGAGCAGTTCTTC; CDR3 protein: CASSTQGYEQFF
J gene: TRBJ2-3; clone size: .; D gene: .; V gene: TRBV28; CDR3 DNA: TGTGCCACGAAAATAGGGGGGGCCGGAGATACGCAGTATTTT; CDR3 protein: CATKIGGAGDTQYF
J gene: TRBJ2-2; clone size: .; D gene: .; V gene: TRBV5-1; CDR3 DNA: TGCGCCAGCAGCTTGGTCCCCGGTTCGGACACCGGGGAGCTGTTTTTT; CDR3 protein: CASSLVPGSDTGELFF
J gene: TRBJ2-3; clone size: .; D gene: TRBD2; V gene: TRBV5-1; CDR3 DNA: TGCGCCAGCAGCTCTGGGGCTAGCGGTAGCACAGATACGCAGTATTTT; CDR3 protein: CASSSGASGSTDTQYF
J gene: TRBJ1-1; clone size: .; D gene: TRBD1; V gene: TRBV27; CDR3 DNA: TGTGCCAGCAGTTTATCGTTTTGGGGGGACAGGGGTAGAACTGAAGCTTTCTTT; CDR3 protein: CASSLSFWGDRGRTEAFF
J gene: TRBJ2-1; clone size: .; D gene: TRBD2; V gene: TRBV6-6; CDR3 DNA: TGTGCCAGCAATGGCGGGAGGGCCAGCGTTAATGAGCAGTTCTTC; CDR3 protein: CASNGGRASVNEQFF
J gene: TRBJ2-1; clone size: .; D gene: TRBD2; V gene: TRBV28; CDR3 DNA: TGTGCCAGCAGTCTTCAGAGCGGGAGAAATGAGCAGTTCTTC; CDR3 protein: CASSLQSGRNEQFF
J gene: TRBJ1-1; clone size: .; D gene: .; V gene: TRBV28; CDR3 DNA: TGTGCCAGCACCACGCACCAGGGGAACACTGAAGCTTTCTTT; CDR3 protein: CASTTHQGNTEAFF
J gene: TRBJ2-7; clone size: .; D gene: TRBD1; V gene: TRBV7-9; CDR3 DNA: TGTGCCAGCAGCTTAACCGACAGGGGTGCGTACGAGCAGTACTTC; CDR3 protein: CASSLTDRGAYEQYF
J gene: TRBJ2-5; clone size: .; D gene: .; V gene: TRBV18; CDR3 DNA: TGTGCCAGCTCACTCGGACTGGGACAAGAGACCCAGTACTTC; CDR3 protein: CASSLGLGQETQYF
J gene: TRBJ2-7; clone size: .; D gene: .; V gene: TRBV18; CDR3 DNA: TGTGCCAGCTCACCACCGTTAGCACAGGCCAACAACTACGAGCAGTACTTC; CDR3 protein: CASSPPLAQANNYEQYF
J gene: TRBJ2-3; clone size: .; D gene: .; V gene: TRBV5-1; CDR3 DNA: TGCGCCAGCAGCCCTGGGACGGGGACAGATACGCAGTATTTT; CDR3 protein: CASSPGTGTDTQYF
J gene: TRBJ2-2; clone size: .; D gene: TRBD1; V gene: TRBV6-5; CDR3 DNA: TGTGCCAGCAGTCCGGACAGGGGCAACACCGGGGAGCTGTTTTTT; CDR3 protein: CASSPDRGNTGELFF
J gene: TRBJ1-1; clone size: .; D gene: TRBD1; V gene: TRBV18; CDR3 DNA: TGTGCCAGCTCGACCGACAGGGGGAGGACTGAAGCTTTCTTT; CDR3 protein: CASSTDRGRTEAFF
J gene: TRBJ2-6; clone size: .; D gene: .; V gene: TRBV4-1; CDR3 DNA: TGCGCCAGCAGCCAAGGCAGGGCGTTCGGGGCCAACGTCCTGACTTTC; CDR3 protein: CASSQGRAFGANVLTF
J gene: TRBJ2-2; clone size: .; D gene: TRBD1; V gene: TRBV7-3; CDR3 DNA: TGTGCCAGCAGCCAACAGGGGACCGGGGAGCTGTTTTTT; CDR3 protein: CASSQQGTGELFF
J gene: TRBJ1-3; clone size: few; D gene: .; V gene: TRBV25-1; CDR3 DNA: TGTGCCAGCAGTGACTCCGGCTCTGGAAACACCATATATTTT; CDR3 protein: CASSDSGSGNTIYF
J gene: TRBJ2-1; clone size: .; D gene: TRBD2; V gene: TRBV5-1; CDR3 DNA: TGCGCCAGCAGCAAGGGCGGGGACTACTCCTACAATGAGCAGTTCTTC; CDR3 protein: CASSKGGDYSYNEQFF
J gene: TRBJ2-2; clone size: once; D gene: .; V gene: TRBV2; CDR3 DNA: TGTGCCACAAAGGACCTTACCGGGGAGCTGTTTTTT; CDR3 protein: CATKDLTGELFF
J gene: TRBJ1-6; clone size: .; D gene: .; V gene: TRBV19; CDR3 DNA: TGTGCCAGTAGTGTGACCGAAAATTCACCCCTCCACTTT; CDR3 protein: CASSVTENSPLHF
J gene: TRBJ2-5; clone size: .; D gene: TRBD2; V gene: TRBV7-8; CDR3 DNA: TGTGCCAGCAGCCAACACCTCCTAGCGGGAGTGGGAGAGACCCAGTACTTC; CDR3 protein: CASSQHLLAGVGETQYF
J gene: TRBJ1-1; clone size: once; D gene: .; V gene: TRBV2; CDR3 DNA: TGTGCCAGCAAGCAGGGAAGGAACACTGAAGCTTTCTTT; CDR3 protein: CASKQGRNTEAFF
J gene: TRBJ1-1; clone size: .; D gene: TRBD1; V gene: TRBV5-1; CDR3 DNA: TGCGCCAGCAGCGCACCGAGCCCCCAGACAGGGCTTGGCACTGAAGCTTTCTTT; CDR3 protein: CASSAPSPQTGLGTEAFF
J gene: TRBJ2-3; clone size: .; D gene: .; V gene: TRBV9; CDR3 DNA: TGTGCCAGCACACACAGCTCTAGCACAGATACGCAGTATTTT; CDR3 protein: CASTHSSSTDTQYF
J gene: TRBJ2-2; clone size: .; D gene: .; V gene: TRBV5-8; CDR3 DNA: TGTGCCAGCAGCTTCAGGGTTTTTAACACCGGGGAGCTGTTTTTT; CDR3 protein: CASSFRVFNTGELFF
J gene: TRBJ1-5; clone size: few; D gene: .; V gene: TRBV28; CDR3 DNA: TGCACAACCAGGGACTACAGAAATCAGCCCCAGCATTTT; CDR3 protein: CTTRDYRNQPQHF
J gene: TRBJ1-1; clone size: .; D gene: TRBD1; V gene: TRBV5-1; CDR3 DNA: TGCGCCAGCAGCTTCGTGGGACAGGGTGAAGCTTTCTTT; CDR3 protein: CASSFVGQGEAFF
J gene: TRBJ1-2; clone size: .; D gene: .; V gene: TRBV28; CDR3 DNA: TGTGCCAGCAGTTTAAAGGGGGGGAGGGTTAACTATGGCTACACCTTC; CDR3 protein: CASSLKGGRVNYGYTF
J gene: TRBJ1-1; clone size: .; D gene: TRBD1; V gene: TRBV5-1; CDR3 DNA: TGTGCCAGCAGCTTGACAGGGGACTCCACTGAAGCTTTCTTT; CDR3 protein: CASSLTGDSTEAFF
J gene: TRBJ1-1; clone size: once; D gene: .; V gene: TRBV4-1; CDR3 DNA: TGCGCCAGCAGCCAAGAAAGCATACCTCGGATGAACACTGAAGCTTTCTTT; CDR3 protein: CASSQESIPRMNTEAFF